This T cell receptor beta chain stems from a study of OX40 agonist ivuxolimab in advanced cancers. With regard to the full study: Ivuxolimab was an agonistic, fully human IgG2 monoclonal antibody directed against OX40 (CD134), a costimulatory receptor. Of the approximately 50 dose-escalation patients, hepatocellular carcinoma was present in roughly 19, melanoma in about 15, renal cell carcinoma in 9 and head and neck cancer in 9. Patients were allowed to have had prior anti-PD-1, anti-PD-L1 or anti-CTLA-4 therapy, and approximately 39% of the dose-escalation patients had been treated with checkpoint inhibitors. Partial responses were achieved by three dose-escalation patients, of whom one had hepatocellular carcinoma and two had cutaneous melanoma. Intravenous ivuxolimab was administered to patients every 2 weeks at six dose levels: 0.01, 0.1, 0.3, 1.5, 3 and 10 mg/kg. Peripheral TCRbeta sequencing was intended to test whether TCR sequence diversity was altered and clonal T-cell expansion was caused by ivuxolimab. In the dose-escalation cohort, 82.7% of patients were male, and the mean age was about 55 years, with a range of about 23 to 90. The paper reports the monotherapy dose-escalation portion (N ≈ 52 patients) of the phase I ivuxolimab trial. Results and caveats for the whole study, not just this receptor: At doses of 0.1 to 3.0 mg/kg, clonal expansion of both CD4+ and CD8+ blood T cells was observed from baseline to week 6. Low levels of normalized T-cell clonal expansion were also shown by some nonresponding patients. In the 0.1-3.0 mg/kg groups, partial responders had among the lowest normalized peripheral clonal expansion, particularly in CD8+ T cells. Antigen specificity was not determined for the clonally expanded peripheral T cells. After ivuxolimab, CD8+ T cells had more expanded clones than CD4+ T cells on average.

The trial excluded patients who had a history of autoimmune disease or who were on systemic immunosuppression. Peripheral blood for TCR sequencing was collected from all dose cohorts at baseline, on cycle 4 day 1, and on cycle 7 day 1. The samples were drawn from a first-in-human, open-label, multicenter phase I dose-escalation trial of ivuxolimab. Adults with locally advanced or metastatic head and neck squamous cell, hepatocellular, melanoma or renal cell carcinoma were enrolled in the trial. Before TCR sequencing, CD4+ and CD8+ T cells were separately sorted from peripheral blood. The germline V gene encodes CDR1 SGDLS and CDR2 YYNGEE. The junction carries 6 bases between V and J, which are trimmed by 3 bases and 8 bases respectively. The CDR3 sequence holds 11 residues, the cysteine and phenylalanine included. The entry retains the CDR3 DNA only, 33 bases that are in frame from base 1. This clone appeared a single time. The specificity of this receptor is unknown. Nothing much larger sits one base from this clone, and base qualities are not available.

To sequence the TCRbeta CDR3 region, genomic DNA was isolated from the sorted cells. TCRbeta CDR3 regions were sequenced using the immunoSEQ Assay. As stored in TCRdb, this immuneACCESS dataset retains in-frame rearrangements with V and J assigned. A fraction of the clones does not appear; measured against another copy, unresolved V genes explain less than half of the discrepancy, and the remainder lacks a known reason. For this sample the table gives about 60,000 clones, of which 80% to 85% were detected only once. The top ten clonotypes cover 2.5% of the sample. This TCR derives from an adult with an advanced solid tumor such as melanoma, head and neck, liver or kidney cancer. The sequence links TRBV9 to TRBJ2-1, and the D gene may be TRBD2, 6 bases matching. This specimen consisted of CD4+ or CD8+ T cells sorted from blood, obtained in a trial of the OX40 agonist ivuxolimab. In nucleotides, the sequence is TGTGCCAGCAGCGCGGGAGATGAGCAGTTCTTC. Its amino acids are CASSAGDEQFF. When the CDR3 is completed using the reference TRBV9 and TRBJ2-1 genes on either side, the full variable domain is DSGVTQTPKHLITATGQRVTLRCSPRSGDLSVYWYQQSLDQGLQFLIQYYNGEERAKGNILERFSAQQFPDLHSELNLSSLELGDSALYFCASSAGDEQFFGPGTRLTVL.